A selection of T cell receptor beta chains follows, all from one sample in a study of identifying expanded T cells in peripheral blood. Clones were read by immunoSEQ multiplex PCR, and TCRdb kept only the in-frame ones, dropping some. The sample carries tens of thousands of clones, 88% recorded once. The source material was blood. The receptors originated from a person aged 18 to 70 in good health. The CDR3 runs from the conserved cysteine through the conserved F or W. D genes are given only for firm matches. For some rows the clone size is stated as once, few or many, or as a class when expanded; others skip it.

-	15	TRBV4-3	TRBJ2-7	-	CASSLTPATVDEQYF	TGCGCCAGCAGCCTAACCCCCGCCACCGTCGACGAGCAGTACTTC
-	12	TRBV7-2	TRBJ2-4	-	CASSLERNIQYF	TGTGCCAGCAGCTTGGAAAGGAACATTCAGTACTTC
-	17	TRBV5-5	TRBJ1-2	-	CASSFTVWGLEPYGYTF	TGTGCCAGCAGCTTCACCGTCTGGGGGTTGGAACCGTATGGCTACACCTTC
once	15	TRBV25-1	TRBJ1-1	-	CASSDRTVLVTEAFF	TGTGCCAGCAGTGACCGGACAGTCTTGGTCACTGAAGCTTTCTTT
-	15	TRBV28	TRBJ1-2	TRBD1	CASNSPGTGWDGYTF	TGTGCCAGCAACTCACCCGGGACAGGGTGGGATGGCTACACCTTC
-	14	TRBV28	TRBJ1-5	-	CASSGGGLNQPQHF	TGTGCCAGCAGCGGGGGAGGTTTAAATCAGCCCCAGCATTTT
once	14	TRBV2	TRBJ2-4	TRBD2	CASTGGNAKNIQYF	TGTGCCAGCACCGGGGGGAACGCCAAAAACATTCAGTACTTC
-	14	TRBV5-4	TRBJ1-2	TRBD1	CASSLDRGQGGYTF	TGTGCCAGCAGCTTGGACAGGGGGCAGGGTGGCTACACCTTC
-	15	TRBV6-5	TRBJ2-2	-	CASSYTRTSTGELFF	TGTGCCAGCAGTTACACCAGGACAAGCACCGGGGAGCTGTTTTTT
-	16	TRBV18	TRBJ2-2	-	CASSPLWASNTGELFF	TGTGCCAGCTCACCGCTTTGGGCGTCGAACACCGGGGAGCTGTTTTTT
-	18	TRBV19	TRBJ2-1	TRBD2	CASSIGARTSGMDNEQFF	TGTGCCAGTAGTATAGGGGCCCGGACTAGCGGGATGGACAATGAGCAGTTCTTC
-	15	TRBV7-7	TRBJ1-4	-	CASSRAYGSNEKLFF	TGTGCCAGCAGCCGCGCATACGGTAGTAATGAAAAACTGTTTTTT
-	20	TRBV27	TRBJ2-1	-	CASSLSGYRREDQRYNEQFF	TGTGCCAGCAGTTTATCAGGGTATCGCAGGGAAGACCAAAGGTACAATGAGCAGTTCTTC
once	11	TRBV20-1	TRBJ1-2	-	CSAGTSYGYTF	TGCAGTGCCGGGACAAGCTATGGCTACACCTTC
-	17	TRBV18	TRBJ1-6	-	CASSPETGDPYNSPLHF	TGTGCCAGCTCACCAGAGACAGGAGACCCATATAATTCACCCCTCCACTTT
-	14	TRBV5-1	TRBJ2-5	-	CASSLYGGGETQYF	TGCGCCAGCAGCTTGTACGGTGGAGGTGAGACCCAGTACTTC
-	13	TRBV9	TRBJ2-3	-	CASSVILTDTQYF	TGTGCCAGCAGCGTTATCCTCACAGATACGCAGTATTTT
-	12	TRBV10-2	TRBJ1-2	-	CASWEQGIGYTF	TGCGCCAGCTGGGAACAGGGTATCGGCTACACCTTC
-	14	TRBV6-5	TRBJ1-1	-	CASSPTTANTEAFF	TGTGCCAGCAGTCCTACTACAGCGAACACTGAAGCTTTCTTT
-	15	TRBV5-6	TRBJ1-2	-	CASSLAGGGPYGYTF	TGTGCCAGCAGCTTGGCCGGGGGGGGCCCCTATGGCTACACCTTC
-	12	TRBV29-1	TRBJ1-5	TRBD1	CSAQGDNQPQHF	TGCAGCGCACAGGGGGACAATCAGCCCCAGCATTTT
-	14	TRBV4-3	TRBJ1-2	-	CASSQAPQPYGYTF	TGCGCCAGCAGCCAAGCCCCACAGCCCTATGGCTACACCTTC
-	11	TRBV30	TRBJ2-7	-	CAWSVSREQYF	TGTGCCTGGAGTGTATCGAGGGAGCAGTACTTC
-	13	TRBV7-9	TRBJ1-2	-	CASSLDLMGSGTF	TGTGCCAGCAGCTTAGACCTTATGGGGTCGGGGACCTTC
-	14	TRBV6-4	TRBJ1-1	-	CASRAGRLNTEAFF	TGTGCCAGCAGAGCCGGAAGGTTGAACACTGAAGCTTTCTTT
-	13	TRBV7-9	TRBJ1-1	-	CASSPTGNTEAFF	TGTGCCAGCAGCCCGACAGGGAACACTGAAGCTTTCTTT
-	16	TRBV19	TRBJ1-5	-	CASSIGGGGHNQPQHF	TGTGCCAGTAGTATTGGTGGGGGGGGCCACAATCAGCCCCAGCATTTT
-	15	TRBV5-5	TRBJ2-1	-	CASRWGTLRNNEQFF	TGTGCCAGCAGGTGGGGGACACTAAGAAATAATGAGCAGTTCTTC
-	13	TRBV28	TRBJ2-7	TRBD1	CASRSSTGREQYF	TGTGCCAGCAGAAGTTCGACAGGGCGGGAGCAGTACTTC
-	15	TRBV27	TRBJ1-1	TRBD1	CASSPLRGTHTEAFF	TGTGCCAGCAGCCCGCTCAGGGGGACTCACACTGAAGCTTTCTTT
once	12	TRBV2	TRBJ2-5	-	CASSLGEETQYF	TGTGCCAGCAGTCTGGGGGAAGAGACCCAGTACTTC
-	14	TRBV28	TRBJ2-4	TRBD1	CASIAPGTGNIQYF	TGTGCCAGCATCGCGCCCGGGACAGGAAACATTCAGTACTTC
-	13	TRBV14	TRBJ1-2	-	CASSVSRGARYTF	TGTGCCAGCAGCGTTTCCCGAGGGGCCAGGTACACCTTC
-	15	TRBV4-1	TRBJ1-3	TRBD1	CASSQGGGVGNTIYF	TGCGCCAGCAGCCAGGGAGGGGGCGTTGGAAACACCATATATTTT
-	14	TRBV11-2	TRBJ1-4	TRBD1	CASSTGQGSEKLFF	TGTGCCAGCAGCACGGGACAGGGGAGTGAAAAACTGTTTTTT
-	13	TRBV28	TRBJ1-4	-	CASSWAVNEKLFF	TGTGCCAGCAGTTGGGCAGTAAATGAAAAACTGTTTTTT
-	13	TRBV7-2	TRBJ1-1	TRBD1	CASKQGAWTEAFF	TGTGCCAGCAAACAGGGGGCGTGGACTGAAGCTTTCTTT
once	11	TRBV2	TRBJ1-2	-	CASSSARGYTF	TGTGCCAGCAGTTCTGCCCGGGGCTACACCTTC
-	16	TRBV6-5	TRBJ1-1	-	CASSYSSSGGETEAFF	TGTGCCAGCAGTTACTCGAGTTCGGGTGGGGAAACTGAAGCTTTCTTT
-	18	TRBV27	TRBJ2-1	-	CASSQSPLRGPPYNEQFF	TGTGCCAGCAGCCAGTCGCCCCTGCGGGGGCCTCCCTACAATGAGCAGTTCTTC
-	13	TRBV7-7	TRBJ2-7	-	CASSLEGGYEQYF	TGTGCCAGCAGCTTAGAAGGGGGGTACGAGCAGTACTTC
once	13	TRBV7-2	TRBJ2-2	TRBD2	CASTPGGIGELFF	TGTGCCAGCACCCCGGGGGGGATCGGGGAGCTGTTTTTT